Listed below are T cell receptor beta chains from one sample, sequenced in a study of shared clonotypes between healthy human individuals. Sequencing used immunoSEQ multiplex PCR; TCRdb keeps in-frame clones, though not all of them. The sample yields some 2,000,000 clones, approximately 95% seen once. Sequenced material: naive CD8+ T cells sorted from blood. The source of these receptors is a young man in good health. CDR3s include the opening cysteine and the closing phenylalanine or tryptophan. Each record gives: CDR3 DNA, CDR3 protein, J gene, D gene, clone size, V gene. The D gene is left open where the match is weak. The listing skips clone size in some rows; elsewhere it reads once, few, many or a size class.

DNA: TGTGCCAGCAGCCCGGCGGCAGGGGGGTCCTACGAGCAGTACTTC; CDR3: CASSPAAGGSYEQYF; J: TRBJ2-7; D: .; size: .; V: TRBV5-5
DNA: TGTGCCAGCAGTTATGGGGCAGCTTTCTTT; CDR3: CASSYGAAFF; J: TRBJ1-1; D: .; size: .; V: TRBV2
DNA: TGTGCCAGCAGCTTCGAGGGTGAAGAGACCCAGTACTTC; CDR3: CASSFEGEETQYF; J: TRBJ2-5; D: .; size: .; V: TRBV7-9
DNA: TGCGCCAGCAGCCAAGTCCCCTGGAGCACCGAGCAGTACTTC; CDR3: CASSQVPWSTEQYF; J: TRBJ2-7; D: .; size: .; V: TRBV4-1
DNA: TGTGCCAGCAGTTCCCCCATGATCAGCGGGGGAGATACGCAGTATTTT; CDR3: CASSSPMISGGDTQYF; J: TRBJ2-3; D: TRBD2; size: .; V: TRBV6-5
DNA: TGCGCCAGCAGTGGAGGGGGGGGAGATACGCAGTATTTT; CDR3: CASSGGGGDTQYF; J: TRBJ2-3; D: .; size: .; V: TRBV10-1
DNA: TGTGCCAGCACCGATAAAGGCTACGAGCAGTACTTC; CDR3: CASTDKGYEQYF; J: TRBJ2-7; D: .; size: .; V: TRBV5-8
DNA: TGCGCCAGCAGCCTTGACAGAGCCTACGAGCAGTACTTC; CDR3: CASSLDRAYEQYF; J: TRBJ2-7; D: .; size: .; V: TRBV4-3
DNA: TGCGCCAGCAGCTTACAGGGGGCCTACACCTTC; CDR3: CASSLQGAYTF; J: TRBJ1-2; D: TRBD1; size: .; V: TRBV5-1
DNA: TGTGCCAGCAGCCAGGGGCCCGGGACCTACGAGCAGTACTTC; CDR3: CASSQGPGTYEQYF; J: TRBJ2-7; D: .; size: .; V: TRBV11-3
DNA: TGTGCCAGCAGCCACCCCACCGGGGAGCTGTTTTTT; CDR3: CASSHPTGELFF; J: TRBJ2-2; D: .; size: .; V: TRBV7-6
DNA: TGCAGCGTTGATAGGGACAGGGATACGCAGTATTTT; CDR3: CSVDRDRDTQYF; J: TRBJ2-3; D: TRBD1; size: .; V: TRBV29-1
DNA: TGTGCCAGCAGCCCAGGGTCGGGACTAGCGGGAGTACGGTACTTC; CDR3: CASSPGSGLAGVRYF; J: TRBJ2-5; D: TRBD2; size: .; V: TRBV7-2
DNA: TGTGCCAGCAGCCCATTCAGGGGGGAGTGGGCTGGCGAGCAGTACTTC; CDR3: CASSPFRGEWAGEQYF; J: TRBJ2-7; D: .; size: .; V: TRBV13
DNA: TGTGCCAGCAGCCAAGATGGGGAGGGTGAGCGGGAAAAACTGTTTTTT; CDR3: CASSQDGEGEREKLFF; J: TRBJ1-4; D: .; size: .; V: TRBV4-2
DNA: TGTGCCAGCAGCTTAGATCAAGGGAAGTTCTTC; CDR3: CASSLDQGKFF; J: TRBJ2-1; D: .; size: .; V: TRBV13
DNA: TGTGCCAGCAGCTGGGACAGGGAGGTTGGTGAAGCTTTCTTT; CDR3: CASSWDREVGEAFF; J: TRBJ1-1; D: TRBD1; size: .; V: TRBV5-6
DNA: TGTGCCAGCACTGCGTTCCCTCGCGGGAGGAGGAGTGAGCAGTTCTTC; CDR3: CASTAFPRGRRSEQFF; J: TRBJ2-1; D: TRBD2; size: .; V: TRBV27
DNA: TGTGCCAGCAGCTTGACCCAATCGGGGAATGAGCAGTTCTTC; CDR3: CASSLTQSGNEQFF; J: TRBJ2-1; D: .; size: .; V: TRBV5-4
DNA: TGTGCCAGCAGCCTTAGGGGGGGCGCCGGCTATGGCTACACCTTC; CDR3: CASSLRGGAGYGYTF; J: TRBJ1-2; D: .; size: .; V: TRBV9
DNA: TGTGCCAGCAGCTTAGGCGTCCTCCCCTCGGGAGAGCAGTACTTC; CDR3: CASSLGVLPSGEQYF; J: TRBJ2-7; D: .; size: .; V: TRBV7-9
DNA: TGCGCCAGCAGCCAAGAAGTAAGCGGCCCCTCCTACGAGCAGTACTTC; CDR3: CASSQEVSGPSYEQYF; J: TRBJ2-7; D: .; size: .; V: TRBV4-3
DNA: TGTGCCAGCAGCCGCAAACTAGCGACAGACTACGAGCAGTACTTC; CDR3: CASSRKLATDYEQYF; J: TRBJ2-7; D: TRBD2; size: .; V: TRBV28
DNA: TGTGCCAGCAGTGAGGACCCAAGCTCCTACAATGAGCAGTTCTTC; CDR3: CASSEDPSSYNEQFF; J: TRBJ2-1; D: .; size: .; V: TRBV6-1
DNA: TGTGCCAGCAGTTTTGTCGGGGGGAACAATGAGCAGTTCTTC; CDR3: CASSFVGGNNEQFF; J: TRBJ2-1; D: TRBD2; size: .; V: TRBV28
DNA: TGTGCCAGCAGCTTAGGAGTTTATACAGATACGCAGTATTTT; CDR3: CASSLGVYTDTQYF; J: TRBJ2-3; D: .; size: .; V: TRBV11-2
DNA: TGCAGCGTTGTCGCGACCACTCCTAGAGAGCAGTACTTC; CDR3: CSVVATTPREQYF; J: TRBJ2-7; D: .; size: .; V: TRBV29-1
DNA: TGTGCCAGCACCCTCGGACTAGCGGGAGTGTTAGGAGATACGCAGTATTTT; CDR3: CASTLGLAGVLGDTQYF; J: TRBJ2-3; D: TRBD2; size: .; V: TRBV7-6
DNA: TGTGCCAGCAGTGAAGAGACAGGTCAAGAGACCCAGTACTTC; CDR3: CASSEETGQETQYF; J: TRBJ2-5; D: .; size: .; V: TRBV2
DNA: TGTGCCAGCAGCCCCGGACTACACTACAATGAGCAGTTCTTC; CDR3: CASSPGLHYNEQFF; J: TRBJ2-1; D: .; size: .; V: TRBV27
DNA: TGTGCCAGCAGCCAAGATAAGGCCGCCTCGGGATCACCCCTCCACTTT; CDR3: CASSQDKAASGSPLHF; J: TRBJ1-6; D: .; size: .; V: TRBV4-2
DNA: TGCGCCAGCAGCCAAGCTCCGCGCGGGACTAGCGGGGGAAGCTACGAGCAGTACTTC; CDR3: CASSQAPRGTSGGSYEQYF; J: TRBJ2-7; D: TRBD2; size: .; V: TRBV4-1
DNA: TGTGCCACAGGACTAGCGGGAGAATCCGGGGAGCAGTTCTTC; CDR3: CATGLAGESGEQFF; J: TRBJ2-1; D: TRBD2; size: .; V: TRBV28
DNA: TGTGCCAGCAGCCAAGATCCACTAGCGGGACTCTACGAGCAGTACTTC; CDR3: CASSQDPLAGLYEQYF; J: TRBJ2-7; D: TRBD2; size: .; V: TRBV4-2
DNA: TGTGCCAGCAGCCCACTACCCAGGCTGGAGACCCAGTACTTC; CDR3: CASSPLPRLETQYF; J: TRBJ2-5; D: .; size: .; V: TRBV28
DNA: TGTGCCTGGAGTACAGGGCCCGGGCAGCCCCAGCATTTT; CDR3: CAWSTGPGQPQHF; J: TRBJ1-5; D: .; size: .; V: TRBV30
DNA: TGTGCCAGCAGCGACGGGACTAGCGCCTCCTACGAGCAGTACTTC; CDR3: CASSDGTSASYEQYF; J: TRBJ2-7; D: TRBD2; size: .; V: TRBV27
DNA: TGCGCCAGCAGCCATTATATTAACAGGCTAGAACTTCAAGAGACCCAGTACTTC; CDR3: CASSHYINRLELQETQYF; J: TRBJ2-5; D: .; size: .; V: TRBV5-1
DNA: TGCGCCAGCAACCTAGAAAGTACCGGGGAGCTGTTTTTT; CDR3: CASNLESTGELFF; J: TRBJ2-2; D: .; size: .; V: TRBV10-2
DNA: TGCGCCAGCAGCCATGGCCCCCAGTACTTC; CDR3: CASSHGPQYF; J: TRBJ2-5; D: .; size: .; V: TRBV4-3
DNA: TGCGCCAGCAGCTTCCACCGGGACAGGGGGGCTGAAGCTTTCTTT; CDR3: CASSFHRDRGAEAFF; J: TRBJ1-1; D: TRBD1; size: .; V: TRBV5-1
DNA: TGTGCCACCTTCACTAGCGGGTATGAAGAGACCCAGTACTTC; CDR3: CATFTSGYEETQYF; J: TRBJ2-5; D: TRBD2; size: .; V: TRBV28
DNA: TGCGCCAGCAGCAACCATATACTAGCGGGCCATGACTACGAGCAGTACTTC; CDR3: CASSNHILAGHDYEQYF; J: TRBJ2-7; D: TRBD2; size: .; V: TRBV4-1
DNA: TGTGCCAGCAGTCTGACAGGGGACACCGGGGAGCTGTTTTTT; CDR3: CASSLTGDTGELFF; J: TRBJ2-2; D: TRBD1; size: .; V: TRBV2
DNA: TGTGCCAGCGTGGAGGAGGATCTAAGAATCCATGAGCAGTTCTTC; CDR3: CASVEEDLRIHEQFF; J: TRBJ2-1; D: .; size: once; V: TRBV6-1
DNA: TGTGCCAGCAGCTTAAGGACAGGGGAAGTTAACTCCTACGAGCAGTACTTC; CDR3: CASSLRTGEVNSYEQYF; J: TRBJ2-7; D: TRBD1; size: .; V: TRBV7-9
DNA: TGCGCCAGCAGCCAAGATGGCACCGGGGAGCTGTTTTTT; CDR3: CASSQDGTGELFF; J: TRBJ2-2; D: .; size: .; V: TRBV4-1
DNA: TGTGCCAGCGGGCAGGGGCCTTATGATAATTCACCCCTCCACTTT; CDR3: CASGQGPYDNSPLHF; J: TRBJ1-6; D: .; size: few; V: TRBV6-1
DNA: TGTGCCAGCTCACCCCTGGGACAGTTCTCCTACAATGAGCAGTTCTTC; CDR3: CASSPLGQFSYNEQFF; J: TRBJ2-1; D: TRBD1; size: .; V: TRBV18